This T cell receptor (beta chain) was recorded in a study of cytomegalovirus exposure and HLA in healthy donors. On this clone: The sample contains more than one DNA sequence encoding this CDR3.

The PCR employed 60 Vbeta primers together with 13 Jbeta primers. The repertoire was sequenced with immunoSEQ multiplex PCR; TCRdb's copy has only in-frame clones and lacks some. The data show around 200,000 clones, under 85% seen once. The CDR3 contains 12 residues. Germline V gene sequence: CDR1 SGHTA, CDR2 FQGNSA. V lost 1 base to trimming and J lost 2 bases, with 3 bases between them. The gene calls are TRBV7-2 and TRBJ2-7; D unclear. Sequencing input: PBMCs. The source is a male donor in good health and CMV-seronegative. CDR3 coding DNA: TGTGCCAGCAGCTTAGTAACCTACGAGCAGTACTTC. Translation gives CASSLVTYEQYF.